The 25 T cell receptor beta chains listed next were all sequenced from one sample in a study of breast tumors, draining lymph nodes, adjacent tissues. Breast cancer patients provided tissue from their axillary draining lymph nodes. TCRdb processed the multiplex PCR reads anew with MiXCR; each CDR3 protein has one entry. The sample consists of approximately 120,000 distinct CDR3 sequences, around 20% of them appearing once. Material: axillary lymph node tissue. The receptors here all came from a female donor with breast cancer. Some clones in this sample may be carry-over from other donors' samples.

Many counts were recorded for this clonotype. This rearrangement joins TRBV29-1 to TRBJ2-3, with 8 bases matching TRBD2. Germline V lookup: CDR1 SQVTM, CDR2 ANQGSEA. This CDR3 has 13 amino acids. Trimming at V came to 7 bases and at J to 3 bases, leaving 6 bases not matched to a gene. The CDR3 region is CSAGGGETDTQYF. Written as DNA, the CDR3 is TGCAGCGCCGGGGGGGGGGAGACAGATACGCAGTATTTT.

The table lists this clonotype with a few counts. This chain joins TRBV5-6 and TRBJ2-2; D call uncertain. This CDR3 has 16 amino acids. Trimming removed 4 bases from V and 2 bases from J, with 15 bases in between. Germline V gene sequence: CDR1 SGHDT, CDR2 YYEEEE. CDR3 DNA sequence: TGTGCCAGCAGCGCTGCCCAGGCCCTAAACACCGGGGAGCTGTTTTTT. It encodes CASSAAQALNTGELFF.

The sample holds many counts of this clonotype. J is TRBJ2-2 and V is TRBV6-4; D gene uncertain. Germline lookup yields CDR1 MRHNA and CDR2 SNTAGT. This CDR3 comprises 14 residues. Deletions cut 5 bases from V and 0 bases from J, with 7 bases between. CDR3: CASSPLPNTGELFF. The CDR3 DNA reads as TGTGCCAGCAGTCCGCTCCCGAACACCGGGGAGCTGTTTTTT.

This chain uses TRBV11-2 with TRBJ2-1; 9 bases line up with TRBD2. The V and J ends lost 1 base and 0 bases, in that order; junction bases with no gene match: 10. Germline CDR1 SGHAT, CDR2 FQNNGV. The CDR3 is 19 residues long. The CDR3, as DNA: TGTGCCAGCAGCTTAGGAGTCCTAGCGGGGTCCAGCTCCTACAATGAGCAGTTCTTC. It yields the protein CASSLGVLAGSSSYNEQFF.

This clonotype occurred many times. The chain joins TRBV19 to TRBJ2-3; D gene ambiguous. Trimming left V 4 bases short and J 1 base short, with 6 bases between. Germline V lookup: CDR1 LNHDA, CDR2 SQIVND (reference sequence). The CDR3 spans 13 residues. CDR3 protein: CASSTTRTDTQYF. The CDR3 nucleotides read TGTGCCAGTAGTACTACGCGCACAGATACGCAGTATTTT.

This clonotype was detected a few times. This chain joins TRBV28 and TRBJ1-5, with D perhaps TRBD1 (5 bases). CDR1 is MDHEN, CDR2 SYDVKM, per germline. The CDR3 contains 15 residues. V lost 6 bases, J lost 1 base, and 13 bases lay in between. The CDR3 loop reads CASRPGGMSNQPQHF. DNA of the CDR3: TGTGCCAGCAGGCCCGGGGGGATGAGCAATCAGCCCCAGCATTTT.

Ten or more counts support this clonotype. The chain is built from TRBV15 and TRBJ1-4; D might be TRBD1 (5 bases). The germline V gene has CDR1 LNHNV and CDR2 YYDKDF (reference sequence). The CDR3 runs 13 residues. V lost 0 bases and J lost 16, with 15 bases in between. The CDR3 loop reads CATSRDPGEAPFF. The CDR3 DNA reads TGTGCCACCAGCAGAGATCCGGGGGAAGCGCCGTTTTTT. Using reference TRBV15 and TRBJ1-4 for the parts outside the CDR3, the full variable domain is DAMVIQNPRYQVTQFGKPVTLSCSQTLNHNVMYWYQQKSSQAPKLLFHYYDKDFNNEADTPDNFQSRRPNTSFCFLDIRSPGLGDTAMYLCATSRDPGEAPFFGSGTQLSVL.

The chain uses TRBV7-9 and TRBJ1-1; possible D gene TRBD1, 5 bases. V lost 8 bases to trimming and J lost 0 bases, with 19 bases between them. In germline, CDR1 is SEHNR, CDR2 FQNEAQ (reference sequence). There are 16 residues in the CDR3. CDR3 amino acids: CASASGGTVMNTEAFF. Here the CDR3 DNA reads TGTGCCAGCGCCTCGGGGGGGACCGTCATGAACACTGAAGCTTTCTTT.

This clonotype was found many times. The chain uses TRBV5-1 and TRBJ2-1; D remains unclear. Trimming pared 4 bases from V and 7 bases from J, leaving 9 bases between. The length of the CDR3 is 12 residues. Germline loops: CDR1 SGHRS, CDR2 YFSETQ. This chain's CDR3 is CASSLVVNEQFF. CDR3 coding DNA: TGCGCCAGCAGCCTGGTAGTTAATGAGCAGTTCTTC.

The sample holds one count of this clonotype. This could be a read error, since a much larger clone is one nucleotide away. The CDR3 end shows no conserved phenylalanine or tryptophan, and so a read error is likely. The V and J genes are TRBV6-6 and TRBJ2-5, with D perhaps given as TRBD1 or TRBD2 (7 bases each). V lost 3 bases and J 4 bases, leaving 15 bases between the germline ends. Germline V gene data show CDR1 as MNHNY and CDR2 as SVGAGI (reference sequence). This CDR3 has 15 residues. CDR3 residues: CASSYPGRGGETQYS. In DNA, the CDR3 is TGTGCCAGCAGTTATCCCGGCAGGGGGGGAGAGACCCAGTACTCC.

The DNA of the CDR3 is TGTGCCAGCAGTTTATCCGTGCTCAGCTCCTATAATTCACCCCTCCACTTT. The encoded protein is CASSLSVLSSYNSPLHF. The chain is built from TRBV28 and TRBJ1-6, with D unclear. Germline V gene sequence: CDR1 MDHEN, CDR2 SYDVKM. The CDR3 sequence is 17 residues long. V was clipped by 1 base and J by 0 bases, with 10 bases between them.

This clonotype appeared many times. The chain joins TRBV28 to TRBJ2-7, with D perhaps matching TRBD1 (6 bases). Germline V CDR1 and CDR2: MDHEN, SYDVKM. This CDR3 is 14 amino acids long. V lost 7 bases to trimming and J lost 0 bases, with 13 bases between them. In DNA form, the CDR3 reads TGTGCCAGCACCCTCAGGGGCAGCTCCTACGAGCAGTACTTC. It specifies CASTLRGSSYEQYF.

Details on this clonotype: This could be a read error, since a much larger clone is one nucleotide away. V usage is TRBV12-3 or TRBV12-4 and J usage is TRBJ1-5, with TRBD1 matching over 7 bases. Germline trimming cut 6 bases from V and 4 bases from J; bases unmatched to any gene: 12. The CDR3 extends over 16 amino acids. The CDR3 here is CASSPRQGIRNQPQHF. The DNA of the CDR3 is TGTGCCAGCAGCCCTCGACAGGGAATTCGTAATCAGCCCCAGCATTTT.

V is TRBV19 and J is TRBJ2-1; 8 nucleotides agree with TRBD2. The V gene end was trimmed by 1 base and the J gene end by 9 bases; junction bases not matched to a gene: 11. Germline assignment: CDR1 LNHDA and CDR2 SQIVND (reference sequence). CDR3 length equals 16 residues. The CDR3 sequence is CASSIGNSGTPGEQFF. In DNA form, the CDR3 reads TGTGCCAGTAGTATAGGCAATAGCGGGACCCCCGGTGAGCAGTTCTTC.

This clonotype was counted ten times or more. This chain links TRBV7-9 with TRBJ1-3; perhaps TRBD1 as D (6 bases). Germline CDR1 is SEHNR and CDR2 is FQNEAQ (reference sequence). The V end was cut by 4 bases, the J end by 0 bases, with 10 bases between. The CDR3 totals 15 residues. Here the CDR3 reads CASSSDRSSGNTIYF. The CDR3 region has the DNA TGTGCCAGCAGCTCTGACAGGAGCTCTGGAAACACCATATATTTT.

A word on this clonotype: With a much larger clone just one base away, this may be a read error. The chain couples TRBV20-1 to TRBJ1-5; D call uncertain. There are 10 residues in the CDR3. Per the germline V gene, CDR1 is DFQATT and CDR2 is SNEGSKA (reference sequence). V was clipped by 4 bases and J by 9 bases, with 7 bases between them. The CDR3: CSATRPPQHF. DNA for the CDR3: TGCAGTGCTACAAGGCCGCCCCAGCATTTT.

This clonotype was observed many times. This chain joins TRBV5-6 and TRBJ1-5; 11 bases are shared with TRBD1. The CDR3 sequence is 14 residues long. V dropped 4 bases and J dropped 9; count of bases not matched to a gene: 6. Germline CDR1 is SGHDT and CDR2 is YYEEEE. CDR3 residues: CASSLGQGAWPQHF. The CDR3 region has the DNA TGTGCCAGCAGCCTAGGACAGGGGGCATGGCCCCAGCATTTT.

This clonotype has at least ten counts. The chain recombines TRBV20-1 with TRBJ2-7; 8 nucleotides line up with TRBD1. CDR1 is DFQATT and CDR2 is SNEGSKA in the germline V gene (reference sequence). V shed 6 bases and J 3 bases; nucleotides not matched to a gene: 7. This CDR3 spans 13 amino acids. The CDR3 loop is CSAPLRGLYEQYF. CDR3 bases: TGCAGTGCCCCACTCAGGGGGCTCTACGAGCAGTACTTC.

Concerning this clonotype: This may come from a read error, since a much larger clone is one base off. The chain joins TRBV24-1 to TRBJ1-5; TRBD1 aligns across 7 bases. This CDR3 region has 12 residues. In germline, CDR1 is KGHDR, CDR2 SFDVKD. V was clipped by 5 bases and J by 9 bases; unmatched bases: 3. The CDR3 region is CATSVTGVPQHF. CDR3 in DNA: TGTGCCACCAGTGTAACAGGGGTGCCCCAGCATTTT.

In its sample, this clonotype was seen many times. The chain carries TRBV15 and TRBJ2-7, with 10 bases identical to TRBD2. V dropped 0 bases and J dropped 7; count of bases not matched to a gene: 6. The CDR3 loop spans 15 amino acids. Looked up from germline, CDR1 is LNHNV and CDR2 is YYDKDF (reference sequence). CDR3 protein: CATSRELAGGGEQYF. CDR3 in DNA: TGTGCCACCAGCAGAGAATTAGCGGGAGGTGGTGAGCAGTACTTC.

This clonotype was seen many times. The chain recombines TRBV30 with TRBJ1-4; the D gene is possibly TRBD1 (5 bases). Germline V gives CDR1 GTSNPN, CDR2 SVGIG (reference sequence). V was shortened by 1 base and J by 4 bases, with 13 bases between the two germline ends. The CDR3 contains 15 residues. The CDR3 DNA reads TGTGCCTGGAGTGGCGACAGTTCGGGTAATGAAAAACTGTTTTTT. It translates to CAWSGDSSGNEKLFF.

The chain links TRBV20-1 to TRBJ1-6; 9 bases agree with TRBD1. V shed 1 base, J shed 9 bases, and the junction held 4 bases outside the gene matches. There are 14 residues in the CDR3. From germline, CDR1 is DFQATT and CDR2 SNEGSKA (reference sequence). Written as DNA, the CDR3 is TGCAGTGCTAGAGCCGGGACAGGGACTTCACCCCTCCACTTT. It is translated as CSARAGTGTSPLHF.

CDR3 protein: CASSMPSQASNQPQHF. CDR3 bases: TGTGCCAGTAGTATGCCCTCCCAAGCCAGCAATCAGCCCCAGCATTTT. The chain links TRBV19 to TRBJ1-5; the D is unclear. Germline V CDR1 and CDR2: LNHDA, SQIVND (reference sequence). The CDR3 spans 16 residues. Trimming pared 3 bases from V and 1 base from J, leaving 13 bases between.

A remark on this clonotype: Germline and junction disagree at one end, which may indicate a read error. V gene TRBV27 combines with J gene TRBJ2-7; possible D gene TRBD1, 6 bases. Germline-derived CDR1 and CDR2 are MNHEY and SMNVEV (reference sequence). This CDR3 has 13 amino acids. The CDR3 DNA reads TGTGCCAGCAGTATCGGACAGTCCTACGGGCAGTACTTC. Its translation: CASSIGQSYGQYF.

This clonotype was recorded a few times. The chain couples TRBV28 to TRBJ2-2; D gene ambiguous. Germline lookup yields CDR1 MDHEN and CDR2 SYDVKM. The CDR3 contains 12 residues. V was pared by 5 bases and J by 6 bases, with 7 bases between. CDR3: CASSLDAGELFF. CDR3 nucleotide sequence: TGTGCCAGCAGTCTAGATGCCGGGGAGCTGTTTTTT.